These 20 T cell receptor beta chains originate from one sample sequenced in a study of T cells in Graves' hyperthyroidism and ophthalmopathy. There were TCR beta CDR3 regions amplified from RNA transcripts. Carried out on the TCR CDR3, a first-round RT-PCR used the HTBI primer set. TCRdb re-derived calls from the multiplex PCR reads in MiXCR, one entry per CDR3 protein. The table includes about 720,000 distinct CDR3 sequences, about a sixth detected once. Material: blood. These receptors all come from a man in his late teens or twenties with Graves' hyperthyroidism.

The genes are TRBV15 and TRBJ2-1; possibly TRBD2 for D (6 bases). CDR3 length: 15 residues. CDR1 is LNHNV and CDR2 is YYDKDF in the germline V gene (reference sequence). Trimming removed 0 bases at V and 4 bases at J, with 10 bases between. The CDR3 DNA reads TGTGCCACCAGCAGAGACGATCGGGAGTACAATGAGCAGTTCTTC. Translating it yields CATSRDDREYNEQFF.

This chain connects TRBV4-3 to TRBJ2-5, with D hard to call. The CDR3 sequence is 15 residues long. The V gene lost 11 bases and the J gene lost 2 bases, with 21 bases spanning the gap. Germline CDR1 is LGHNA and CDR2 is YSLEER. The DNA of the CDR3 is TGCGCCGGCCCCTCAAGGGCTACCCCTCAAGAGACCCAGTACTTC. Translation: CAGPSRATPQETQYF.

This clonotype was observed at least ten times. This rearrangement joins TRBV18 to TRBJ2-1; D possibly corresponds to TRBD1 (5 bases). V was clipped by 2 bases and J by 6 bases, with 14 bases between them. Germline V gene sequence: CDR1 KGHSH, CDR2 LQKENI. The CDR3 extends over 15 amino acids. CDR3: CASSPYNGQPNEQFF. DNA for the CDR3: TGTGCCAGCTCACCATATAACGGACAACCCAATGAGCAGTTCTTC.

This clonotype was found many times. The chain couples TRBV19 to TRBJ2-7, with a tentative D call TRBD1 (6 bases). There are 14 residues in the CDR3. The germline V and J ends were trimmed by 5 bases and 2 bases, with 13 bases remaining between them. The germline gives CDR1 LNHDA, CDR2 SQIVND (reference sequence). CDR3 DNA sequence: TGTGCCAGTAGTCGTCGGGACACTACCTACGAGCAGTACTTC. Encoded protein: CASSRRDTTYEQYF.

A note on this clonotype: Given a much more abundant clone one base away, this may be a read error. The chain uses TRBV20-1 and TRBJ2-1, with TRBD1 matching 9 bases. V lost 4 bases, J lost 10 bases, and 11 bases stayed unmatched. The CDR3 runs to 14 residues. Germline V gives CDR1 DFQATT, CDR2 SNEGSKA (reference sequence). CDR3 sequence reads: CSATGQGISKEQFF. The CDR3 region has the DNA TGCAGTGCTACGGGACAGGGCATCTCTAAAGAGCAGTTCTTC.

The sample holds a few counts of this clonotype. V is TRBV20-1 and J is TRBJ2-7, with a weak D call TRBD1 (7 bases). Germline V CDR1 and CDR2: DFQATT, SNEGSKA (reference sequence). Trimming took 3 bases from V and 1 from J, leaving 10 bases between them. The CDR3 runs to 13 residues. In nucleotides, the CDR3 is TGCAGTGCTAGTGCGGGACAGTCCTACGAGCAGTACTTC. This encodes CSASAGQSYEQYF.

There are many counts of this clonotype. The gene calls are TRBV11-2 and TRBJ1-1; no clear D. V was shortened by 4 bases and J by 4 bases, with 13 bases between the two germline ends. Per germline, CDR1 SGHAT and CDR2 FQNNGV. The CDR3 has 14 amino acids. The CDR3 spells CASSSKTRVTEAFF. In DNA form, the CDR3 reads TGTGCCAGCAGCTCCAAGACCCGGGTCACTGAAGCTTTCTTT.

In the case of this clonotype: This sequence may be a read error, since a much larger clone differs from it by one base. The V and J genes are TRBV19 and TRBJ2-1; TRBD2 might be the D (5 bases). Germline CDR1 LNHDA, CDR2 SQIVND (reference sequence). The CDR3 consists of 16 residues. CDR3 nucleotide sequence: TGTGCCATTAGTGTGGCGCCAGCGGCAGGCTACAATGAGCAGTTCTTC. Encoded protein: CAISVAPAAGYNEQFF.

This clonotype was observed a handful of times. V usage is TRBV9 and J usage is TRBJ2-3, with 8 bases identical to TRBD2. CDR1 is SGDLS, CDR2 YYNGEE, per germline. This CDR3 is 18 amino acids long. The V segment lost 0 bases and the J segment 0 bases; nucleotides outside the gene matches: 9. Here the CDR3 DNA reads TGTGCCAGCAGCGTAGCTGGGAGTAGCGGGACGAGCACAGATACGCAGTATTTT. It translates to CASSVAGSSGTSTDTQYF.

The chain recombines TRBV28 with TRBJ1-6, with D unclear. Looked up from germline, CDR1 is MDHEN and CDR2 is SYDVKM. The CDR3 extends over 17 amino acids. The V gene lost 3 bases and the J gene lost 11 bases, with 23 bases spanning the gap. CDR3 protein: CASSLGYRRGLYPPLHF. CDR3 bases: TGTGCCAGCAGTTTGGGTTATAGGCGGGGTCTCTATCCACCCCTCCACTTT.

In its sample, this clonotype was seen many times. The rearrangement links TRBV7-9 to TRBJ1-1; D is unresolved. Trimming removed 1 base at V and 1 base at J, with 10 bases between. Germline V gene data show CDR1 as SEHNR and CDR2 as FQNEAQ (reference sequence). CDR3 size: 15 residues. CDR3 coding DNA: TGTGCCAGCAGCTTAGGGGCAGACCCGAACACTGAAGCTTTCTTT. Amino acids: CASSLGADPNTEAFF.

This clonotype was counted at least ten times. This sequence joins TRBV28 and TRBJ2-7; perhaps TRBD1 as D (5 bases). This CDR3 contains 14 residues. The germline gives CDR1 MDHEN, CDR2 SYDVKM. Trimming cost V 6 bases and J 6 bases, with 18 bases left between them. CDR3 protein: CASSPLGLSGEQYF. In DNA form, the CDR3 reads TGTGCCAGCAGCCCATTGGGGCTCTCAGGCGAGCAGTACTTC.

The V call is TRBV5-5, the J call TRBJ1-5; maybe TRBD1 (5 bases). The CDR3 is made up of 16 amino acids. The germline gives CDR1 SGHKS, CDR2 YYEKEE (reference sequence). Trimming pared 5 bases from V and 2 bases from J, leaving 17 bases between. CDR3 in amino acids: CASSQVSGSGNQPQHF. CDR3 bases: TGTGCCAGCAGTCAAGTGTCAGGGTCTGGCAATCAGCCCCAGCATTTT.

V and J are TRBV6-2 or TRBV6-3 and TRBJ2-1; 9 bases line up with TRBD2. After removal of 10 bases from V and 7 bases from J, the junction contained 8 bases not matched to a gene. This CDR3 is built from 13 residues. The germline V gene encodes CDR1 MNHEY and CDR2 SVGEGT. The CDR3 nucleotides are TGTGCCATACGAAGCGGGAGGACGAATGAGCAGTTCTTC. Its protein is CAIRSGRTNEQFF.

For this clonotype: The junction differs from germline at one of its ends, possibly a read error. The chain links TRBV24-1 to TRBJ2-1; 7 bases are a match to TRBD2. Germline V gives CDR1 KGHDR, CDR2 SFDVKD. CDR3 length: 17 amino acids. CDR3 amino acids: CATSDLGRGSSYNEQLF. The CDR3 bases are TGTGCCACCAGTGATTTGGGGCGGGGGAGCTCCTACAATGAGCAGCTCTTC.

This clonotype was observed at least ten times. The genes are TRBV2 and TRBJ1-5; TRBD1 matches at 7 bases. V dropped 6 bases and J dropped 5; count of bases not matched to a gene: 10. CDR1 is SNHLY and CDR2 is FYNNEI in the germline V gene. CDR3 length: 15 residues. The CDR3 sequence: CASSRQGGGYQPQHF. CDR3 sequence (DNA): TGTGCCAGCAGCCGACAGGGAGGCGGCTATCAGCCCCAGCATTTT.

This clonotype was observed many times. V and J are TRBV7-2 and TRBJ2-2; 8 nucleotides line up with TRBD2. V gave up 5 bases and J gave up 3 bases; unmatched junction bases: 8. Germline loops: CDR1 SGHTA, CDR2 FQGNSA. The CDR3 totals 16 residues. CDR3 sequence (DNA): TGTGCCAGCAGCACAAGACTAGCGTTTTACACCGGGGAGCTGTTTTTT. The encoded protein is CASSTRLAFYTGELFF.

This clonotype was recorded many times. The chain employs TRBV20-1 and TRBJ2-7, with 8 nucleotides matching TRBD2. V shed 2 bases and J 0 bases; nucleotides not matched to a gene: 3. The CDR3 runs 14 residues. CDR1 is DFQATT and CDR2 is SNEGSKA in the germline V gene (reference sequence). CDR3 in amino acids: CSARIAGGSYEQYF. The CDR3 DNA follows: TGCAGTGCTAGAATTGCGGGAGGCTCCTACGAGCAGTACTTC.

This clonotype was seen more than once but under ten times. V gene TRBV11-1 combines with J gene TRBJ2-1; TRBD1 or TRBD2 may be the D gene (5 bases each). Germline CDR1 is SGHAT and CDR2 is FQDESV (reference sequence). With 5 bases removed from V and 6 bases from J, the gap between germline ends came to 20 bases. CDR3 size: 16 residues. CDR3 DNA sequence: TGTGCCAGCAGCGATGCAAAGCGAGGGGACCCCAATGAGCAGTTCTTC. Translation: CASSDAKRGDPNEQFF.

J is TRBJ2-2 and V is TRBV20-1, with TRBD2 matching 11 bases. J lost 1 base, V lost 6 bases, and 7 bases had no gene match. The CDR3 has 16 residues. From germline, CDR1 is DFQATT and CDR2 SNEGSKA (reference sequence). The CDR3 sequence is CSAPTTSGVNTGELFF. The CDR3 DNA follows: TGCAGTGCACCTACGACTAGCGGGGTGAACACCGGGGAGCTGTTTTTT.